This is a list of T cell receptor beta chains from one sample in a study of CD8+CD57+ T cells in acquired aplastic anemia. From the reads, TCRdb called clonotypes with MiXCR, one entry per CDR3 protein. The sample comprises about 120,000 distinct CDR3 sequences, approximately 61% of which are singletons, and roughly 32% rests with the top ten. Sequenced: sorted CD4+, CD8+, or CD8+CD57+ T cells (not recorded which) from PBMCs. All receptors derive from a human donor with aplastic anemia. Both conserved end residues are part of each CDR3. A D gene is named only where the DNA matches it firmly. Size tells how often a clone was seen (once, few, many) or the class of an expanded clone, and some rows leave it out.

TRBD1	TRBJ2-7	-	TRBV25-1	TGTGCCAGACCCACGCCAGGGGGCTACGAGCAGTACTTC	CARPTPGGYEQYF
TRBD1	TRBJ1-6	once	TRBV6-2/TRBV6-3	TGTGCCATCCTCACCGGGACAGGGCGGTCACCCCTCCACTTT	CAILTGTGRSPLHF
-	TRBJ2-5	-	TRBV2	TGTGCCAGCAGTGAAGCGCGAGGTTGGGGGGAGACCCAGTACTTC	CASSEARGWGETQYF
-	TRBJ2-7	-	TRBV7-9	TGTGCCAGCGTCGATAAGTACGAGCAGTACTTC	CASVDKYEQYF
-	TRBJ1-6	-	TRBV9	TGTGCCAGCAGCGTAGGGTTGGTGGGTTCACCCCTCCACTTT	CASSVGLVGSPLHF
-	TRBJ1-6	-	TRBV15	TGTGCCACCAGCAGAGAAAAGGGGTCGACCTATAATTCACCCCTCCACTTT	CATSREKGSTYNSPLHF
-	TRBJ2-5	-	TRBV29-1	TGCAGCGTTGACAGGGCCCAAGAGACCCAGTACTTC	CSVDRAQETQYF
-	TRBJ2-1	-	TRBV5-1	TGCGCCAGCAGCTTGGGAAGGTGGCGGCAGGGTCGTGGGGAGCAGTTCTTC	CASSLGRWRQGRGEQFF
-	TRBJ2-7	once	TRBV5-1	TGCGCCAGCAGCTTGGCAGACAGCTCCTACGAGCAGTACTTC	CASSLADSSYEQYF
-	TRBJ1-5	-	TRBV5-6	TGTGCCAGCAGCTTGGCCCGGGGTTCCCAGCATTTT	CASSLARGSQHF
TRBD2	TRBJ2-1	few	TRBV2	TGTGCCAGCAGTGAATTTAGCGGGGTCTACAATGAGCAGTTCTTC	CASSEFSGVYNEQFF
-	TRBJ2-7	many	TRBV12-3/TRBV12-4	TGTGCCAGCAGTTTGCAAGGGGCCTACGAGCAGTACTTC	CASSLQGAYEQYF
-	TRBJ2-1	few	TRBV28	TGTGCCAGCAGTTTCCCGGGGGACCCCTACAATGAGCAGTTCTTC	CASSFPGDPYNEQFF
-	TRBJ1-1	few	TRBV27	TGTGCCAGCAGTGTAGGCCAGGGGAACACTGAAGCTTTCTTT	CASSVGQGNTEAFF
TRBD2	TRBJ2-1	-	TRBV24-1	TGTGCCACCAACCGGGAGGGCTACAATGAGCAGTTCTTC	CATNREGYNEQFF